This T cell receptor beta chain was sequenced during a study of blood T cell repertoires in COVID-19 (dated by TCRdb to 2018 to 2020). In the study overall: The collaborator samples originated in the United States, Italy and Spain and spanned the acute and convalescent phases of COVID-19. The prospective study material was composed of cDNA or gDNA derived from T cells, B-cell-depleted T cells, or PBMCs. The dataset comprised deeply sampled blood TCRbeta repertoires from subjects exposed to, actively infected with, or recovered from COVID-19. A freely available public database, intended as a resource for researchers studying the immune response to SARS-CoV-2, is where the repertoires were released. The samples were drawn from two sources: the first 160 participants of the ongoing ImmuneRACE study, and approximately 1,300 subjects contributed by 6 global collaborators. The sample metadata nearly always contained a de-identified subject ID, COVID-19 status, age in years and sex. Where HLA class I and class II types were available, the types were taken from metadata supplied by the sample provider, not from assay-based typing.

TCRbeta CDR3 regions were amplified from genomic DNA using the immunoSEQ Assay, a bias-controlled multiplex PCR. In the paper's pipeline: The number of nucleated cells in each sample was estimated by amplification of reference gene primers within the assay. Sequence reads were collapsed and filtered to measure the absolute abundance of every unique TCRbeta CDR3 rearrangement. For each sample, productive Simpson clonality was calculated as the square root of Simpson's diversity index over productive rearrangements. The source is immuneACCESS, and TCRdb retained only in-frame sequences with V and J called. Part of the clones is not carried over; for the studies checked, unresolved V genes explain less than half of this, and the remainder is unexplained. V, J and clone size derive from that table, while D and trimming were established from the DNA sequence. For this sample there are 130,000 or so clones; roughly 77% appear just once. Under 20% of the sample rests with the top ten.

Overall study outcomes, separate from this receptor: Clinical and demographic metadata were provided uncurated, with the amount varying by source and participant.

Whole blood was collected in K2EDTA tubes by collaborating institutions according to the institutions' own protocols. For TCRbeta analysis, collaborators shipped samples in one of three forms: frozen whole blood, isolated PBMCs, or DNA extracted from either of those sample types. Concerning this clone: The antigen it recognizes is unknown. Per-nucleotide qualities are absent, and no much larger clonotype sits a single base away.

The sequenced material came from peripheral blood. This receptor was obtained from a man aged 60 to 75 with active or convalescent COVID-19.

The CDR3 is CASSPASYNEQFF. The bases read TGTGCCAGCTCACCAGCGAGTTACAATGAGCAGTTCTTC. Here the chain combines TRBV18 and TRBJ2-1; the D gene assignment is ambiguous. Cut back by 2 bases and 4 bases, the V and J ends lie 6 bases apart. The germline V gene sets CDR1 to KGHSH and CDR2 to LQKENI. The CDR3 runs 13 residues from the cysteine to the phenylalanine. The CDR3 DNA has 39 bases and is translated from base 1.